The 10 T cell receptor beta chains presented below share a single source sample, sequenced in a study of shared clonotypes between healthy human individuals. Terminally differentiated effector memory CD45RA+ cells were excluded by CCR7 positive selection of CD45RO-negative cells. The protocol was immunoSEQ multiplex PCR, while the TCRdb copy is restricted to in-frame clones and leaves out a portion. The data contain 500,000 to 700,000 clones, approximately 95% of them singletons. Sequenced material: naive CD8+ T cells sorted from blood. The receptor source for this set is a woman aged 25-40 years in good health.

The chain couples TRBV27 to TRBJ1-5; no clear D. Per germline, CDR1 MNHEY and CDR2 SMNVEV (reference sequence). The CDR3 sequence is 13 residues long. Trimming removed 2 bases from V and 3 bases from J, with 5 bases in between. The chain's CDR3 is CASSLLPNQPQHF. The CDR3 DNA reads TGTGCCAGCAGTTTACTTCCCAATCAGCCCCAGCATTTT.

The chain employs TRBV7-9 and TRBJ2-7, with D perhaps matching TRBD2 (5 bases). The CDR3 is 14 residues long. Trimming stripped 3 bases from V and 5 bases from J, with 14 bases between. Germline V gene data show CDR1 as SEHNR and CDR2 as FQNEAQ (reference sequence). Here the CDR3 reads CASSFSRLGDEQYF. CDR3 nucleotide sequence: TGTGCCAGCAGCTTTTCCCGGCTCGGGGACGAGCAGTACTTC.

CDR3 sequence (DNA): TGTGCCAGCGACTCCGGGACCTACGAGCAGTACTTC. This gives the protein CASDSGTYEQYF. The chain couples TRBV28 to TRBJ2-7; TRBD2 might be the D (5 bases). Deletions cut 8 bases from V and 2 bases from J, with 10 bases between. In germline, CDR1 is MDHEN, CDR2 SYDVKM. The CDR3 extends over 12 amino acids. Using reference TRBV28 and TRBJ2-7 for the parts outside the CDR3, the full variable domain is DVKVTQSSRYLVKRTGEKVFLECVQDMDHENMFWYRQDPGLGLRLIYFSYDVKMKEKGDIPEGYSVSREKKERFSLILESASTNQTSMYLCASDSGTYEQYFGPGTRLTVT.

The chain combines TRBV19 with TRBJ2-2; D perhaps matches TRBD2 (6 bases). The germline gives CDR1 LNHDA, CDR2 SQIVND (reference sequence). Trimming stripped 3 bases from V and 2 bases from J, with 13 bases between. The CDR3 extends over 16 amino acids. CDR3 bases: TGTGCCAGTAGTATCGATCGGGAGAGCAACACCGGGGAGCTGTTTTTT. It is translated as CASSIDRESNTGELFF.

The J gene is TRBJ2-1, the V gene TRBV19; 7 bases line up with TRBD2. Trimming cost V 5 bases and J 2 bases; bases outside gene matches: 3. CDR1 is LNHDA, CDR2 SQIVND, per germline (reference sequence). The CDR3 spans 14 residues. The CDR3 region is CASSYGTTYNEQFF. As DNA, the CDR3 is TGTGCCAGTAGTTACGGGACTACCTACAATGAGCAGTTCTTC.

Only one count was recorded for this clone. The chain has TRBV19 and TRBJ1-5; weak D call: TRBD1 (5 bases). Germline V CDR1 and CDR2: LNHDA, SQIVND (reference sequence). CDR3 size: 14 residues. Trimming took off 1 base at V and 3 bases at J, with 7 bases between the two ends. CDR3 amino acids: CASSIGGFNQPQHF. The CDR3 DNA sequence: TGTGCCAGTAGTATAGGGGGCTTCAATCAGCCCCAGCATTTT.

The chain recombines TRBV7-8 with TRBJ2-2; D remains ambiguous. The CDR3 contains 15 residues. Per the germline V gene, CDR1 is SGHVS and CDR2 is FQNEAQ. The ends were cut back, 2 bases at V and 0 bases at J, with 7 bases in the middle. CDR3: CASSLWGANTGELFF. The CDR3 DNA is TGTGCCAGCAGCTTATGGGGTGCGAACACCGGGGAGCTGTTTTTT.

V is TRBV27 and J is TRBJ1-1; TRBD1 aligns across 9 bases. Germline V lookup: CDR1 MNHEY, CDR2 SMNVEV (reference sequence). The V segment lost 3 bases and the J segment 4 bases; nucleotides outside the gene matches: 3. The CDR3 runs to 14 residues. CDR3 amino acids: CASSFRQGGTEAFF. CDR3 nucleotides: TGTGCCAGCAGTTTCCGACAGGGGGGCACTGAAGCTTTCTTT.

The chain recombines TRBV2 with TRBJ1-5, with D perhaps matching TRBD1 (6 bases). The CDR3 has 16 amino acids. CDR1 is SNHLY and CDR2 is FYNNEI in the germline V gene. With 6 bases removed from V and 4 bases from J, the gap between germline ends came to 19 bases. The CDR3 bases are TGTGCCAGCAGGGGAGACAGGTACGGGGGGAATCAGCCCCAGCATTTT. Translating gives CASRGDRYGGNQPQHF.

The chain employs TRBV13 and TRBJ2-2; D ambiguous. Germline V lookup: CDR1 PRHDT, CDR2 FYEKMQ (reference sequence). The CDR3 has 16 residues. V shed 0 bases and J shed 4 bases, with 12 bases lying between them. CDR3 DNA sequence: TGTGCCAGCAGCTTAGGCCGACCTGGTTTCACCGGGGAGCTGTTTTTT. Protein product: CASSLGRPGFTGELFF.